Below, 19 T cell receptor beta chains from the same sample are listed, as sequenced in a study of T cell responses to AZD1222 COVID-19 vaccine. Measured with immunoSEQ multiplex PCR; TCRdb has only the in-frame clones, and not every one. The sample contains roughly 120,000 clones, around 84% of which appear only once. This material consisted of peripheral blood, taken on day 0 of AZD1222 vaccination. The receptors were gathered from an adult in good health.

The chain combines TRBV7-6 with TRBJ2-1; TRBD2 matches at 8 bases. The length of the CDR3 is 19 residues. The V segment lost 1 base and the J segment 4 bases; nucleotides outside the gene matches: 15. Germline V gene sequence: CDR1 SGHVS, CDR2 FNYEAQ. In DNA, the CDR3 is TGTGCCAGCAGCTTAGTCGGTAGCGGGAACCCCGCCCTTTACAATGAGCAGTTCTTC. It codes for CASSLVGSGNPALYNEQFF.

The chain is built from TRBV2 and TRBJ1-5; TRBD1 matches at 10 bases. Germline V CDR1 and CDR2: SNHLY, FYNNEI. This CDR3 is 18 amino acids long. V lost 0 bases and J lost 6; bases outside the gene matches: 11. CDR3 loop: CASSEALAGQGLVQPQHF. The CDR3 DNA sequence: TGTGCCAGCAGTGAAGCTCTAGCGGGACAGGGGCTGGTTCAGCCCCAGCATTTT.

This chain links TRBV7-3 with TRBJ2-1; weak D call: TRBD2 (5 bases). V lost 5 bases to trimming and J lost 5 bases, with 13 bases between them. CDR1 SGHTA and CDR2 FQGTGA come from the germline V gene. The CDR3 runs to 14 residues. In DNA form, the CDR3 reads TGTGCCAGCAGCCCGGGATCGTCCCACAATGAGCAGTTCTTC. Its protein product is CASSPGSSHNEQFF.

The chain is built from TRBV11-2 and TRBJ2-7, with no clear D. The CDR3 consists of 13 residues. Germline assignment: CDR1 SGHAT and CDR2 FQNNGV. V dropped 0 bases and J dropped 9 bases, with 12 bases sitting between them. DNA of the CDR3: TGTGCCAGCAGCTTAGAATGGGCAAAGGGGCAGTACTTC. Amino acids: CASSLEWAKGQYF.

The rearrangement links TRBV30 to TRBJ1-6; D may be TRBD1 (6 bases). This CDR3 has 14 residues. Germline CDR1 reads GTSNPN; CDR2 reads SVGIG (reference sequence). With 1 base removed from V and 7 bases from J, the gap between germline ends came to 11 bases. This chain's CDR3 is CAWSEDSKNSPLHF. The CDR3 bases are TGTGCCTGGAGTGAGGACAGCAAGAATTCACCCCTCCACTTT. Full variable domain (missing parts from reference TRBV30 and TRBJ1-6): SQTIHQWPATLVQPVGSPLSLECTVEGTSNPNLYWYRQAAGRGLQLLFYSVGIGQISSEVPQNLSASRPQDRQFILSSKKLLLSDSGFYLCAWSEDSKNSPLHFGNGTRLTVT.

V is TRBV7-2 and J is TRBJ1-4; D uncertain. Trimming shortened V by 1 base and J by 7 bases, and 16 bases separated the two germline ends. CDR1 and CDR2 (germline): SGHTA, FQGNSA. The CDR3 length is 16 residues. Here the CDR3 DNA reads TGTGCCAGCAGCTTAGTCCCCCGGGGTAGTATTGAAAAACTGTTTTTT. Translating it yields CASSLVPRGSIEKLFF.

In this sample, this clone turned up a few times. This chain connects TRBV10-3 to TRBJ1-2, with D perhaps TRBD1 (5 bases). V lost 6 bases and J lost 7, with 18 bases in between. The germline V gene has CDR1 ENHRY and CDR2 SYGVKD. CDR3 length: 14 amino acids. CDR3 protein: CAIRHTQGKGGYTF. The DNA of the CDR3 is TGTGCCATCAGACATACCCAGGGAAAGGGTGGCTACACCTTC.

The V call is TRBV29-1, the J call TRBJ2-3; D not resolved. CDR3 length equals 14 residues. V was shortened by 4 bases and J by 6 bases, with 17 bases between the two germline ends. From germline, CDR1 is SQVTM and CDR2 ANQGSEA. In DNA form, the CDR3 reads TGCAGCGTTGTAAATCCGGAAAATACGGATACGCAGTATTTT. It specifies CSVVNPENTDTQYF.

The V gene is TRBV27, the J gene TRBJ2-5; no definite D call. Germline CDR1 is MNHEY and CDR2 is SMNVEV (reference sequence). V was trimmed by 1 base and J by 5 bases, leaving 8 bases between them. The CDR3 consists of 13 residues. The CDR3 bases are TGTGCCAGCAGTTTATACCTCTGGGAGACCCAGTACTTC. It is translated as CASSLYLWETQYF.

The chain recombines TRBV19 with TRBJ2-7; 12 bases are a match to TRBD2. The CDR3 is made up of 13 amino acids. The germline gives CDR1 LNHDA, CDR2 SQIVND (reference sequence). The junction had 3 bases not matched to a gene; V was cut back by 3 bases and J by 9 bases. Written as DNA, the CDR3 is TGTGCCAGTAGTATGACTAGCGGGAGTGTGCAGTACTTC. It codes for CASSMTSGSVQYF.

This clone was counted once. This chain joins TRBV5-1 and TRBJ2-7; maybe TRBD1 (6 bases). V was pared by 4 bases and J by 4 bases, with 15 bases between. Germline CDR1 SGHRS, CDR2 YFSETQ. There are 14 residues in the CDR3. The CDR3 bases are TGCGCCAGCAGCGTGGGTCAGGGGATGTACGAGCAGTACTTC. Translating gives CASSVGQGMYEQYF.

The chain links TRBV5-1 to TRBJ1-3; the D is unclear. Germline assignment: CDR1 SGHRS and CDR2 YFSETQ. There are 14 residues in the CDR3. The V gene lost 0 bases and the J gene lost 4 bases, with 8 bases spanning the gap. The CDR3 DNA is TGCGCCAGCAGCTTGGGAGATCAGGGAAACACCATATATTTT. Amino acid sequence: CASSLGDQGNTIYF.

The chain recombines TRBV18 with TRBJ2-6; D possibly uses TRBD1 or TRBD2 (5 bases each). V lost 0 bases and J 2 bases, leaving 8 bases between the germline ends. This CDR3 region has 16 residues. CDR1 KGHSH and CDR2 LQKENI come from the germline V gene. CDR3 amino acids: CASSPPGVAGANVLTF. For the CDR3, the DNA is TGTGCCAGCTCACCACCGGGGGTAGCTGGGGCCAACGTCCTGACTTTC.

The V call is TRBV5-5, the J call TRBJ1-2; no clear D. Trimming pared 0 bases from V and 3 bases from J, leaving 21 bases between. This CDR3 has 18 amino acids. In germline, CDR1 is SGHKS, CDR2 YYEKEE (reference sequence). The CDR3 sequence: CASSLAKGLKRSDYGYTF. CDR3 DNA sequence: TGTGCCAGCAGCTTGGCCAAAGGACTTAAAAGGTCGGACTATGGCTACACCTTC.

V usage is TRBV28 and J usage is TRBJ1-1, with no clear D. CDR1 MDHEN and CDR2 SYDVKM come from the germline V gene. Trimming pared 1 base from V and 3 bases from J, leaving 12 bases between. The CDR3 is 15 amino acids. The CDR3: CASSLFRDGDTEAFF. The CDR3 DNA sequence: TGTGCCAGCAGTTTATTCCGGGATGGGGACACTGAAGCTTTCTTT.

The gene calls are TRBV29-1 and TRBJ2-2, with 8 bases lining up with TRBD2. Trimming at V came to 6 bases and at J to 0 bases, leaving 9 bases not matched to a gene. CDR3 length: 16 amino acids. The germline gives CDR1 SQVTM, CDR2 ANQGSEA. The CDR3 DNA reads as TGCAGCGTCAATAAACCGGGACTAGCGAACACCGGGGAGCTGTTTTTT. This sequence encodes CSVNKPGLANTGELFF.

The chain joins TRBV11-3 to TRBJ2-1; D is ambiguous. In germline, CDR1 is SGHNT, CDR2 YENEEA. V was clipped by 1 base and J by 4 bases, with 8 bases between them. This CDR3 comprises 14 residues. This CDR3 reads CASSLGRQYNEQFF. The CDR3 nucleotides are TGTGCCAGCAGCTTAGGCCGACAATACAATGAGCAGTTCTTC.

CDR3 sequence reads: CASSPGGRQGTDTQYF. CDR3 in DNA: TGTGCCAGCAGCCCGGGGGGGCGGCAGGGCACAGATACGCAGTATTTT. The V call is TRBV28, the J call TRBJ2-3, with TRBD2 identical over 8 bases. Germline V gene data show CDR1 as MDHEN and CDR2 as SYDVKM. The CDR3 extends over 16 amino acids. The V and J ends lost 6 bases and 1 base, in that order; junction bases with no gene match: 9.

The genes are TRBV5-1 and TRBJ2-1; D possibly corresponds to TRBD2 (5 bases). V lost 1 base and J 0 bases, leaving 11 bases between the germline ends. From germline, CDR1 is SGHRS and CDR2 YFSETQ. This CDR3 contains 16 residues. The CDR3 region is CASSLRAESSYNEQFF. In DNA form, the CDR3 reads TGCGCCAGCAGCTTGCGAGCGGAAAGCTCCTACAATGAGCAGTTCTTC.